This is a list of T cell receptor beta chains from one sample in a study of shared clonotypes between healthy human individuals. Profiling relied on immunoSEQ multiplex PCR, and the TCRdb table lists in-frame clones only, not all of them. The sample shows about 2.4 million clones, more than 85% of them seen only once. Sequenced input: naive CD4+ T cells from PBMCs. The receptors come from a man younger than 35 in good health. Some clones in this sample may be carry-over from other donors' samples. The CDR3 runs from the conserved cysteine through the conserved F or W. A D gene is named only where the DNA matches it firmly. Clone size appears in some rows only: once, few, many, or a class for an expanded clone.

j_gene,d_gene,v_gene,abundance,CDR3nt,CDR3aa
TRBJ1-3,.,TRBV9,.,TGTGCCAGCAGCGTAGCCATGAGTAATGGAAACACCATATATTTT,CASSVAMSNGNTIYF
TRBJ1-1,TRBD1,TRBV6-1,.,TGTGCCAGCAGTTTACGAGACAGGGGGCCTGAAGCTTTCTTT,CASSLRDRGPEAFF
TRBJ2-7,TRBD1,TRBV7-3,.,TGTGCCAGCAGCTTAACCCCGGGACAGGGAAACGAGCAGTACTTC,CASSLTPGQGNEQYF
TRBJ2-7,.,TRBV20-1,.,TGCAGTGCTAGAGTTTGGGACGAGCAGTACTTC,CSARVWDEQYF
TRBJ2-3,.,TRBV5-1,.,TGCGCCAGCAGCTTGGAAGTCTACGGCACAGATACGCAGTATTTT,CASSLEVYGTDTQYF
TRBJ2-3,.,TRBV5-5,.,TGTGCCAGCAGCTTGATGGTCATGGGGGGAGATACGCAGTATTTT,CASSLMVMGGDTQYF
TRBJ2-5,.,TRBV5-4,.,TGTGCCAGCAGCTTGGCCTCGCGGGAAGAGACCCAGTACTTC,CASSLASREETQYF
TRBJ2-2,.,TRBV10-3,once,TGTGCCATCAGTTTAGATTCGAACACCGGGGAGCTGTTTTTT,CAISLDSNTGELFF
TRBJ2-4,.,TRBV7-9,few,TGTGCCAGCAGCTCCCACCCACTCCACCCGGGGCACTTC,CASSSHPLHPGHF
TRBJ1-2,.,TRBV10-3,.,TGTGCCATCAGTGGAGATAAGGGGAGCTATGGCTACACCTTC,CAISGDKGSYGYTF
TRBJ2-7,TRBD1,TRBV11-2,.,TGTGCCAGCAGCGTAAACAGGGGGCGGTACGAGCAGTACTTC,CASSVNRGRYEQYF
TRBJ2-7,.,TRBV29-1,.,TGCAGCATACCTAGGGGGGGCGAGCAGTACTTC,CSIPRGGEQYF
TRBJ1-5,.,TRBV6-6,.,TGTGCCAGCTGGACCTACGGGAATCAGCCCCAGCATTTT,CASWTYGNQPQHF
TRBJ1-1,.,TRBV18,.,TGTGCCAGCTCACCACCGCTAGCCATGAACACTGAAGCTTTCTTT,CASSPPLAMNTEAFF
TRBJ2-5,.,TRBV27,.,TGTGCCAGCAGTCTAGTCGGGGCGGGCCAAGAGACCCAGTACTTC,CASSLVGAGQETQYF
TRBJ1-1,.,TRBV27,.,TGTGCCAGCCTCCAATGGGGGATTAACACTGAAGCTTTCTTT,CASLQWGINTEAFF
TRBJ1-4,TRBD1,TRBV5-1,.,TGCGCCAGCAGCGCCACAGGGGGTGTATTCGAAAAACTGTTTTTT,CASSATGGVFEKLFF
TRBJ2-7,.,TRBV7-7,once,TGTGCCAGCAGCTTACAAGCGGGCCTCCTCTACGAGCAGTACTTC,CASSLQAGLLYEQYF
TRBJ2-7,.,TRBV9,.,TGTGCCAGCAGCGTAGGGCGGGGAACCTCCTACGAGCAGTACTTC,CASSVGRGTSYEQYF
TRBJ1-1,TRBD1,TRBV5-4,.,TGTGCCAGCAGCTCGGGACAGGGGGCGCGGACTGAAGCTTTCTTT,CASSSGQGARTEAFF